These 15 T cell receptor beta chains were sequenced from one sample in a study of cytomegalovirus exposure and HLA in healthy donors. Both 60 Vbeta primers and 13 Jbeta primers went into the PCR. Assay: immunoSEQ multiplex PCR; the TCRdb copy retains only in-frame clones and omits some. The repertoire holds about 180,000 clones, around 80% seen once, with 1.1% to 1.5% in the top ten. The sequenced material came from PBMCs. These receptors originate from a girl aged 5-17 years in good health and CMV-seropositive.

J is TRBJ2-1 and V is TRBV7-3; D is possibly TRBD2 (6 bases). Germline CDR1 and CDR2: SGHTA and FQGTGA. Trimming shortened V by 3 bases and J by 7 bases, and 10 bases separated the two germline ends. The length of the CDR3 is 13 residues. CDR3 bases: TGTGCCAGCAGCTTCGGAGCGGGTAATGAGCAGTTCTTC. Translating gives CASSFGAGNEQFF. Combining the CDR3 with reference TRBV7-3 and TRBJ2-1 gives the whole variable domain GAGVSQTPSNKVTEKGKYVELRCDPISGHTALYWYRQSLGQGPEFLIYFQGTGAADDSGLPNDRFFAVRPEGSVSTLKIQRTERGDSAVYLCASSFGAGNEQFFGPGTRLTVL.

This chain links TRBV5-1 with TRBJ2-2; 10 positions agree with TRBD2. Germline CDR1 and CDR2: SGHRS and YFSETQ. Trimming at V came to 5 bases and at J to 7 bases, leaving 11 bases not matched to a gene. The CDR3 consists of 16 residues. Written as DNA, the CDR3 is TGCGCCAGCAGTCTTATTACTAGCGGGATTGGCGGGGAGCTGTTTTTT. This codes for CASSLITSGIGGELFF.

CDR3 DNA sequence: TGCGCCAGCAGCACCCCGGGACAGGGTGTTTCAGATACGCAGTATTTT. Its translation is CASSTPGQGVSDTQYF. This chain links TRBV5-1 with TRBJ2-3, with 9 nucleotides matching TRBD1. The CDR3 consists of 16 residues. Per germline, CDR1 SGHRS and CDR2 YFSETQ. With 4 bases clipped from V and 4 bases from J, the junction kept 10 bases outside the gene matches.

The V gene is TRBV7-9, the J gene TRBJ2-3; a weak D match, TRBD1 (5 bases). The CDR3 is made up of 16 amino acids. With 3 bases removed from V and 4 bases from J, the gap between germline ends came to 17 bases. Germline lookup yields CDR1 SEHNR and CDR2 FQNEAQ (reference sequence). The DNA of the CDR3 is TGTGCCAGCAGCTTCCGAACAGCTTTAGGGGCAGATACGCAGTATTTT. The encoded protein is CASSFRTALGADTQYF.

This chain connects TRBV14 to TRBJ2-7; a possible D gene is TRBD1 (6 bases). The CDR3 sequence is 15 residues long. In germline, CDR1 is SGHDN, CDR2 FVKESK. V gave up 2 bases and J gave up 6 bases, with 17 bases separating them. CDR3 amino acids: CASSQWGRVVGEQYF. CDR3 sequence (DNA): TGTGCCAGCAGCCAATGGGGGCGGGTGGTCGGCGAGCAGTACTTC.

This chain connects TRBV9 to TRBJ2-7; D unclear. Germline V lookup: CDR1 SGDLS, CDR2 YYNGEE. The CDR3 is 10 residues long. V was clipped by 3 bases and J by 13 bases, with 11 bases between them. The CDR3 sequence is CASSGEWSYF. The CDR3 coding sequence is TGTGCCAGCAGCGGCGAGTGGTCTTACTTC.

This clone was picked up a small number of times. V usage is TRBV11-2 and J usage is TRBJ1-2, with TRBD1 matching over 9 bases. The germline gives CDR1 SGHAT, CDR2 FQNNGV. CDR3 size: 14 residues. V lost 3 bases to trimming and J lost 4 bases; unmatched junction nucleotides: 3. CDR3 sequence reads: CASSFRTGAYGYTF. The CDR3 region has the DNA TGTGCCAGCAGCTTTAGGACAGGGGCCTATGGCTACACCTTC.

The CDR3 DNA follows: TGTGCCAGCAGTGTCACAGGCTACAATCAGCCCCAGCATTTT. Translation gives CASSVTGYNQPQHF. The J gene is TRBJ1-5, the V gene TRBV25-1, with D possibly matching TRBD1 (5 bases). CDR1 MGHDK and CDR2 SYGVNS come from the germline V gene. Trimming removed 4 bases at V and 3 bases at J, with 10 bases between. This CDR3 spans 14 amino acids.

The rearrangement uses TRBV2 and TRBJ2-7; 7 bases line up with TRBD1. The CDR3 spans 15 residues. The V gene end was trimmed by 1 base and the J gene end by 3 bases; junction bases not matched to a gene: 6. The germline CDR1 and CDR2 sequences are SNHLY and FYNNEI. The CDR3 is CASSEGQGQLYEQYF. The DNA of the CDR3 is TGTGCCAGCAGTGAAGGCCAGGGACAGCTCTACGAGCAGTACTTC.

To note about this clone: One junction end disagrees with the germline gene, perhaps due to a read error. The gene calls are TRBV4-3 and TRBJ1-2, with a tentative D call TRBD1 (6 bases). This CDR3 is 15 amino acids long. The germline V gene has CDR1 LGHNA and CDR2 YSLEER. The CDR3 loop reads CASSPAGTDSYGYAF. Written as DNA, the CDR3 is TGCGCCAGCAGCCCTGCCGGGACGGACAGCTATGGCTACGCCTTC.

CDR3 amino acids: CASSQPLGAQETQYF. CDR3 nucleotide sequence: TGCGCCAGCAGCCAACCTTTGGGCGCCCAAGAGACCCAGTACTTC. The rearrangement joins TRBV4-1 to TRBJ2-5, with D unresolved. Germline CDR1 reads MGHRA; CDR2 reads YSYEKL. Trimming took 2 bases from V and 1 from J, leaving 11 bases between them. CDR3 length: 15 amino acids.

The rearrangement joins TRBV5-1 to TRBJ2-1, with TRBD2 matching 9 bases. CDR1 SGHRS and CDR2 YFSETQ come from the germline V gene. After removal of 5 bases from V and 2 bases from J, the junction contained 5 bases not matched to a gene. This CDR3 contains 15 residues. The DNA for the CDR3 is TGCGCCAGCAGGCTTGGACTAGCGACCTACAATGAGCAGTTCTTC. Protein product: CASRLGLATYNEQFF.

A single count supports this clone. The rearrangement uses TRBV19 and TRBJ2-1; TRBD1 aligns across 9 bases. Germline V gene sequence: CDR1 LNHDA, CDR2 SQIVND (reference sequence). Trimming cost V 7 bases and J 2 bases; bases outside gene matches: 12. The CDR3 consists of 17 residues. In DNA, the CDR3 is TGTGCCAGTACCCCCTCCCCGAGACAGGGGGCCTACAATGAGCAGTTCTTC. As protein: CASTPSPRQGAYNEQFF.

This rearrangement joins TRBV29-1 to TRBJ2-7; the D is unclear. Germline values: CDR1 SQVTM, CDR2 ANQGSEA. CDR3 length: 13 amino acids. The V and J ends lost 5 bases and 0 bases respectively, with 11 bases between them. The CDR3 nucleotides are TGCAGCGTTCTGACATTGTTCTCCTACGAGCAGTACTTC. This gives the protein CSVLTLFSYEQYF.

V is TRBV18 and J is TRBJ2-7, with 12 nucleotides matching TRBD2. The ends lost 6 bases at V and 3 bases at J; junction bases unmatched: 9. This CDR3 contains 16 residues. Germline loops: CDR1 KGHSH, CDR2 LQKENI. The chain's CDR3 is CASSLKLAGGIYEQYF. The CDR3 coding sequence is TGTGCCAGCTCCCTTAAACTAGCGGGGGGTATCTACGAGCAGTACTTC.